The next 24 T cell receptor beta chains were all read from a single sample in a study of cytomegalovirus exposure and HLA in healthy donors. PCR amplification relied on 60 Vbeta primers (plus 13 Jbeta primers). Clones were read by immunoSEQ multiplex PCR, and TCRdb kept only the in-frame ones, dropping some. This sample carries over 85,000 clones, over 75% of them seen once, and the ten largest clones take more than 3%. Sequenced: PBMCs. Receptors originate from a female donor in good health and CMV-seropositive.

This clone was counted once. V is TRBV15 and J is TRBJ1-1; 8 bases align to TRBD1. There are 17 residues in the CDR3. V lost 4 bases, J lost 1 base, and 11 bases stayed unmatched. CDR1 is LNHNV, CDR2 YYDKDF, per germline (reference sequence). The CDR3 is CATSTHGRGLANTEAFF. The DNA for the CDR3 is TGTGCCACCAGCACCCATGGCAGGGGGCTTGCGAACACTGAAGCTTTCTTT.

The V call is TRBV11-3, the J call TRBJ2-3; D perhaps matches TRBD2 (6 bases). From germline, CDR1 is SGHNT and CDR2 YENEEA. CDR3 length: 12 amino acids. The V gene lost 5 bases and the J gene lost 4 bases, with 7 bases spanning the gap. CDR3 coding DNA: TGTGCCAGCAGCCCGGGGGCAGATACGCAGTATTTT. Its translation is CASSPGADTQYF. The full variable domain, rest sourced from reference TRBV11-3 and TRBJ2-3, is EAGVVQSPRYKIIEKKQPVAFWCNPISGHNTLYWYLQNLGQGPELLIRYENEEAVDDSQLPKDRFSAERLKGVDSTLKIQPAELGDSAVYLCASSPGADTQYFGPGTRLTVL.

The V call is TRBV4-2, the J call TRBJ1-2; D call uncertain. Germline CDR1 LGHNA, CDR2 YNFKEQ. The V gene lost 0 bases and the J gene lost 0 bases, with 8 bases spanning the gap. This CDR3 region has 15 residues. CDR3 protein: CASSQETLANYGYTF. For the CDR3, the DNA is TGTGCCAGCAGCCAAGAGACATTAGCTAACTATGGCTACACCTTC.

The J gene is TRBJ2-5, the V gene TRBV2; 7 nucleotides align to TRBD1. V was pared by 5 bases and J by 11 bases, with 11 bases of the junction left unmatched. The CDR3 covers 13 residues. Germline loops: CDR1 SNHLY, CDR2 FYNNEI. CDR3 DNA sequence: TGTGCCAGCAGTAGAGACAGGGCGGAGGAGCAGTACTTC. Its translation: CASSRDRAEEQYF.

V and J are TRBV28 and TRBJ1-1, with D possibly being TRBD1 (6 bases). There are 14 residues in the CDR3. Germline CDR1 and CDR2: MDHEN and SYDVKM. Trimming stripped 3 bases from V and 4 bases from J, with 12 bases between. This CDR3 reads CASSFGGRGTEAFF. In DNA form, the CDR3 reads TGTGCCAGCAGTTTCGGGGGGCGAGGCACTGAAGCTTTCTTT.

This clone was seen just once. The rearrangement joins TRBV5-1 to TRBJ1-1; D is possibly TRBD1 (6 bases). CDR1 is SGHRS, CDR2 YFSETQ, per germline. The CDR3 runs to 13 residues. Trimming took off 2 bases at V and 1 base at J, with 6 bases between the two ends. The CDR3 nucleotides read TGCGCCAGCAGCTTCAGGGGGAACACTGAAGCTTTCTTT. It codes for CASSFRGNTEAFF. The full variable domain, in which reference TRBV5-1 and TRBJ1-1 provide the parts outside the CDR3, is KAGVTQTPRYLIKTRGQQVTLSCSPISGHRSVSWYQQTPGQGLQFLFEYFSETQRNKGNFPGRFSGRQFSNSRSEMNVSTLELGDSALYLCASSFRGNTEAFFGQGTRLTVV.

This sequence joins TRBV11-2 and TRBJ2-3, with D possibly TRBD2 on 6 matching bases. V lost 7 bases to trimming and J lost 0 bases, with 14 bases between them. Germline lookup yields CDR1 SGHAT and CDR2 FQNNGV. The CDR3 has 15 residues. The CDR3 loop is CASTPIAVSTDTQYF. In nucleotides, the CDR3 is TGTGCCAGCACCCCTATAGCGGTTAGCACAGATACGCAGTATTTT.

The rearrangement uses TRBV5-1 and TRBJ2-7; TRBD2 might be the D (5 bases). Per germline, CDR1 SGHRS and CDR2 YFSETQ. The germline V and J ends were trimmed by 5 bases and 7 bases, with 19 bases remaining between them. This CDR3 spans 14 amino acids. This CDR3 reads CASRFSGTAEEQYF. CDR3 in DNA: TGCGCCAGCAGATTCAGCGGAACGGCGGAGGAGCAGTACTTC.

V is TRBV6-1 and J is TRBJ1-1; the D is unclear. The CDR3 consists of 13 residues. Per germline, CDR1 MNHNS and CDR2 SASEGT. Deletions cut 3 bases from V and 1 base from J, with 6 bases between. This CDR3 is CASSDRQNTEAFF. In DNA, the CDR3 is TGTGCCAGCAGTGATCGACAGAACACTGAAGCTTTCTTT.

This clone has a handful of counts. The chain joins TRBV15 to TRBJ1-2; possible D gene TRBD1, 6 bases. V dropped 0 bases and J dropped 5 bases, with 10 bases sitting between them. The CDR3 is 14 amino acids. In germline, CDR1 is LNHNV, CDR2 YYDKDF (reference sequence). CDR3 sequence reads: CATSREGARYGYTF. The CDR3 DNA follows: TGTGCCACCAGCAGAGAGGGGGCGAGGTATGGCTACACCTTC. The full variable domain, its missing parts supplied by reference TRBV15 and TRBJ1-2, is DAMVIQNPRYQVTQFGKPVTLSCSQTLNHNVMYWYQQKSSQAPKLLFHYYDKDFNNEADTPDNFQSRRPNTSFCFLDIRSPGLGDTAMYLCATSREGARYGYTFGSGTRLTVV.

This clone has just one count. The chain carries TRBV2 and TRBJ2-7; D remains unclear. The CDR3 totals 14 residues. V lost 7 bases, J lost 3 bases, and 16 bases lay in between. Germline CDR1 reads SNHLY; CDR2 reads FYNNEI. CDR3: CASTELPLLYEQYF. As DNA, the CDR3 is TGTGCCAGCACCGAACTACCGCTCCTCTACGAGCAGTACTTC.

The chain joins TRBV7-7 to TRBJ2-3; possible D gene TRBD1, 6 bases. CDR3 size: 13 residues. In germline, CDR1 is SSHAT, CDR2 FNYEAQ (reference sequence). Trimming cost V 5 bases and J 5 bases, with 11 bases left between them. CDR3 residues: CASSPQGLDTQYF. The CDR3, as DNA: TGTGCCAGCAGCCCCCAGGGGTTAGATACGCAGTATTTT.

Here the CDR3 reads CASSQGALTDTQYF. Written as DNA, the CDR3 is TGCGCCAGCAGCCAAGGAGCCCTCACCGATACGCAGTATTTT. The J gene is TRBJ2-3, the V gene TRBV4-1; D unclear. The CDR3 has 14 amino acids. The V end was cut by 1 base, the J end by 6 bases, with 11 bases between. The germline V gene encodes CDR1 MGHRA and CDR2 YSYEKL.

The V gene is TRBV7-2, the J gene TRBJ1-5; 9 bases match TRBD1. This CDR3 spans 18 amino acids. The germline V gene encodes CDR1 SGHTA and CDR2 FQGNSA. V shed 5 bases, J shed 0 bases, and the junction held 11 bases outside the gene matches. This CDR3 is CASSLWPGTGNSNQPQHF. The CDR3 DNA reads as TGTGCCAGCAGCCTTTGGCCCGGGACAGGGAATAGCAATCAGCCCCAGCATTTT.

V and J are TRBV10-1 and TRBJ2-7; D possibly corresponds to TRBD2 (6 bases). The germline V gene has CDR1 WNHNN and CDR2 SYGVQD (reference sequence). V was shortened by 5 bases and J by 3 bases, with 14 bases between the two germline ends. The CDR3 runs to 14 residues. The CDR3 loop is CASSPGGFGYEQYF. The CDR3 DNA is TGCGCCAGCAGTCCCGGGGGATTCGGCTACGAGCAGTACTTC.

A few counts support this clone. J is TRBJ1-1 and V is TRBV5-1, with D perhaps matching TRBD1 (6 bases). The germline V and J ends were trimmed by 3 bases and 2 bases, with 11 bases remaining between them. The CDR3 covers 14 residues. The germline CDR1 and CDR2 sequences are SGHRS and YFSETQ. In DNA form, the CDR3 reads TGCGCCAGCAGCTCACCGGGACAAAACACTGAAGCTTTCTTT. It specifies CASSSPGQNTEAFF. The full variable domain, its missing parts supplied by reference TRBV5-1 and TRBJ1-1, is KAGVTQTPRYLIKTRGQQVTLSCSPISGHRSVSWYQQTPGQGLQFLFEYFSETQRNKGNFPGRFSGRQFSNSRSEMNVSTLELGDSALYLCASSSPGQNTEAFFGQGTRLTVV.

The chain combines TRBV13 with TRBJ2-5; D is uncertain. This CDR3 has 14 residues. Germline CDR1 is PRHDT and CDR2 is FYEKMQ (reference sequence). With 4 bases removed from V and 4 bases from J, the gap between germline ends came to 13 bases. CDR3 residues: CASSSTPRGETQYF. The CDR3, as DNA: TGTGCCAGCAGCTCTACGCCGCGAGGAGAGACCCAGTACTTC.

This rearrangement joins TRBV2 to TRBJ1-1; maybe TRBD1 (5 bases). V was trimmed by 9 bases and J by 3 bases, leaving 17 bases between them. The CDR3 extends over 14 amino acids. The V gene's germline CDR1 is SNHLY and CDR2 FYNNEI. CDR3: CASEGRAQHTEAFF. Here the CDR3 DNA reads TGTGCCAGTGAGGGGAGGGCGCAGCACACTGAAGCTTTCTTT. Filled out from reference TRBV2 and TRBJ1-1, the complete variable domain reads EPEVTQTPSHQVTQMGQEVILRCVPISNHLYFYWYRQILGQKVEFLVSFYNNEISEKSEIFDDQFSVERPDGSNFTLKIRSTKLEDSAMYFCASEGRAQHTEAFFGQGTRLTVV.

This sequence joins TRBV21-1 and TRBJ1-2. TRBV21-1 represents a pseudogene. The CDR3 has 16 amino acids. Here the CDR3 reads CASSMLEGGPYSGYTF. The CDR3 DNA reads as TGTGCCAGCAGCATGCTCGAAGGAGGGCCCTACTCTGGCTACACCTTC.

The chain carries TRBV4-1 and TRBJ1-6; maybe TRBD1 (5 bases). Trimming stripped 0 bases from V and 6 bases from J, with 15 bases between. This CDR3 comprises 17 residues. Germline CDR1 is MGHRA and CDR2 is YSYEKL. As DNA, the CDR3 is TGCGCCAGCAGCCAAGATTCGGGGGGGGTTGGTAATTCACCCCTCCACTTT. Translating it yields CASSQDSGGVGNSPLHF.

The chain joins TRBV19 to TRBJ1-2; D perhaps matches TRBD1 (6 bases). V lost 7 bases, J lost 3 bases, and 12 bases lay in between. Germline V gene data show CDR1 as LNHDA and CDR2 as SQIVND (reference sequence). The CDR3 spans 13 residues. The CDR3 coding sequence is TGTGCCAGTAATCGCAGGGGAGACTATGGCTACACCTTC. This encodes CASNRRGDYGYTF.

This clone has just a few counts. The J gene is TRBJ1-4, the V gene TRBV28; 7 nucleotides agree with TRBD1. After removal of 6 bases from V and 14 bases from J, the junction contained 18 bases not matched to a gene. This CDR3 is 15 amino acids long. Germline V gives CDR1 MDHEN, CDR2 SYDVKM. The DNA of the CDR3 is TGTGCCAGCAGCCCTCCTCCTGGGGGGACAGTATATCTGTTTTTT. Its protein product is CASSPPPGGTVYLFF.

The chain joins TRBV4-2 to TRBJ2-1; 9 nucleotides agree with TRBD2. There are 18 residues in the CDR3. Germline V gene lookup returns CDR1 LGHNA and CDR2 YNFKEQ. The V segment lost 3 bases and the J segment 0 bases; nucleotides outside the gene matches: 9. CDR3 DNA: TGTGCCAGCAGCCACGGACTAGCGAACCTCACCTCCTACAATGAGCAGTTCTTC. Residues: CASSHGLANLTSYNEQFF.

The CDR3 is CASTRGQGQGYTF. The CDR3 nucleotides read TGTGCCAGCACCAGAGGACAGGGTCAAGGCTACACCTTC. This chain connects TRBV6-6 to TRBJ1-2, with 8 positions matching TRBD1. CDR1 and CDR2 from the germline V gene are MNHNY and SVGAGI (reference sequence). V was clipped by 7 bases and J by 8 bases; unmatched bases: 9. The CDR3 runs to 13 residues.